Below are 2 T cell receptor beta chains sequenced from a single sample in a study of blood T cells in healthy people across ages. For the second PCR, which ran for about 6 to 11 cycles, a sample-barcoded 5' primer and a J-beta primer mix were used. MiXCR, applied by TCRdb to the 5' RACE reads, yields one record per CDR3 protein. The table lists fewer than 800,000 distinct CDR3 sequences, around 45% of them singletons. Sequencing was done on a sample of blood. Every receptor here comes from a woman in her sixties in good health.

A few counts support this clonotype. The chain combines TRBV7-2 with TRBJ2-1; D is uncertain. The CDR3 runs to 14 residues. V lost 6 bases and J 3 bases, leaving 12 bases between the germline ends. The germline CDR1 and CDR2 sequences are SGHTA and FQGNSA. The CDR3 spells CASSPRPNYNEQFF. The CDR3 DNA reads TGTGCCAGCAGTCCGAGACCTAACTACAATGAGCAGTTCTTC.

The chain couples TRBV28 to TRBJ1-1; D is unclear. V dropped 5 bases and J dropped 10 bases, with 11 bases sitting between them. Germline lookup yields CDR1 MDHEN and CDR2 SYDVKM. This CDR3 has 11 amino acids. The DNA of the CDR3 is TGTGCCAGCAGTCCCGGGAGAAGAGCTTTCTTT. Protein product: CASSPGRRAFF.